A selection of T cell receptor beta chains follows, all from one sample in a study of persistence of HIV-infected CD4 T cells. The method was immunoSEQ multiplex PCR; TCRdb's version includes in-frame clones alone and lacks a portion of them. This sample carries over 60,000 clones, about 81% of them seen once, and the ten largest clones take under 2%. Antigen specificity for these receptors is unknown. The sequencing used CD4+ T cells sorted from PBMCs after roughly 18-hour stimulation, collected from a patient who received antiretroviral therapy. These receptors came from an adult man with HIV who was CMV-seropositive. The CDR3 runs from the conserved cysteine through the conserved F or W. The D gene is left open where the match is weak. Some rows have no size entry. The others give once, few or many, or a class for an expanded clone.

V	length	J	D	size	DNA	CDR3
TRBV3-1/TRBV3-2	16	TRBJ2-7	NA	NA	TGTGCCAGCAGCCCCCGTAATAAGGGACGGACCTACGAGCAGTACTTC	CASSPRNKGRTYEQYF
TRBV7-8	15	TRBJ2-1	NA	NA	TGTGCCAGCAGCCATCAGGGGCTAGCAGTCGATGAGCAGTTCTTC	CASSHQGLAVDEQFF
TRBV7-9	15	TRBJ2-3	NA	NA	TGTGCCAGCAGCTCCATGAACGACGGGGTAGATACGCAGTATTTT	CASSSMNDGVDTQYF
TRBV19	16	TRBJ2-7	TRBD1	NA	TGTGCCAGCGCTCCTATTCCGGGACAGGGCTCCTACGAGCAGTACTTC	CASAPIPGQGSYEQYF
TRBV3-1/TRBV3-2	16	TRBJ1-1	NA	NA	TGTGCCAGCAGCCCGACCCAAGTCGGAGCGGGGACTGAAGCTTTCTTT	CASSPTQVGAGTEAFF
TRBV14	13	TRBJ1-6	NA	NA	TGTGCCAGCAGCCAAGACGGGGTCTCACCCCTCCACTTT	CASSQDGVSPLHF
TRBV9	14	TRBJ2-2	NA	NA	TGTGCCAGCAGCGCCGGGGGCAGAACCGGGGAGCTGTTTTTT	CASSAGGRTGELFF
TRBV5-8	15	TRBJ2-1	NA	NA	TGTGCCAGCAGCTTGGGGCAGACCCAATCCAATGAGCAGTTCTTC	CASSLGQTQSNEQFF
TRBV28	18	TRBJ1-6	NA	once	TGTGCCAGCAGTCCCCATTCGATTGGGGGAGTGACAGGTTCACCCCTCCACTTT	CASSPHSIGGVTGSPLHF
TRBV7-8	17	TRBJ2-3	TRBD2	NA	TGTGCCAGCAGCTTAAGCTTGCGGGGGGGGTCTTCAGATACGCAGTATTTT	CASSLSLRGGSSDTQYF
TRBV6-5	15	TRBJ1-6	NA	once	TGTGCCAGCAGTTACTCCAGGGGAGTCCATTCACCCCTCCACTTT	CASSYSRGVHSPLHF
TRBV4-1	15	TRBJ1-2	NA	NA	TGCGCCAGCAGCCAACAAACCGGACAGATTTATGGCTACACCTTC	CASSQQTGQIYGYTF
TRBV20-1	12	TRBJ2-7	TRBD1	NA	TGCAGTGCTATTGACAGGGCCTACGAGCAGTACTTC	CSAIDRAYEQYF
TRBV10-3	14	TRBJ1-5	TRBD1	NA	TGTGCCATCAGCGAGACAGGGTCCCGGGTGCCCCAGCATTTT	CAISETGSRVPQHF
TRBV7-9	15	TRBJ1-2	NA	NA	TGTGCCAGCAGCTTACTCCCGGAGGGGAGAGATGGCTACACCTTC	CASSLLPEGRDGYTF
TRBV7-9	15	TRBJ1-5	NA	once	TGTGCCAGCAGCTTAGCGGGAGGGGTAGATCAGCCCCAGCATTTT	CASSLAGGVDQPQHF
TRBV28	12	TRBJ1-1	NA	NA	TGTGCCAGCAGTTTATGGGGGGGAGAAGCTTTCTTT	CASSLWGGEAFF
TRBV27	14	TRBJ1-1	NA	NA	TGTGCCAGCAGTTTATCGGGGCAGCGGACTGAAGCTTTCTTT	CASSLSGQRTEAFF
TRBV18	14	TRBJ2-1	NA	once	TGTGCCAGCTCACGCTCAGGGCCCAACAATGAGCAGTTCTTC	CASSRSGPNNEQFF
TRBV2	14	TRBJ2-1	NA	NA	TGTGCCAGCAGTACACTCAGCTCCTACAATGAGCAGTTCTTC	CASSTLSSYNEQFF
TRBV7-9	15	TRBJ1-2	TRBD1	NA	TGTGCCAGCAGCCATAACCTAAGGACAGGATACGGCTACACCTTC	CASSHNLRTGYGYTF
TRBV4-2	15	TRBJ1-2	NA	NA	TGTGCCAGCAGCCAAGTGGATAGAGGGGACTATGGCTACACCTTC	CASSQVDRGDYGYTF
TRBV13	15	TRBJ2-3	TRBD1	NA	TGTGCCAGCAGCTTAGGGGACAGGGACACAGATACGCAGTATTTT	CASSLGDRDTDTQYF
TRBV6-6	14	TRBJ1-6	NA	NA	TGTGCCAGCATGAGGAGCTCCTATAATTCACCCCTCCACTTT	CASMRSSYNSPLHF
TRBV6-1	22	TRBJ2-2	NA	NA	TGTGCCAGCAGTGAAGTAGATTTAAGGTTTCTCAAGAGGGACAAAGGGGCCGGGGAGCTGTTTTTT	CASSEVDLRFLKRDKGAGELFF
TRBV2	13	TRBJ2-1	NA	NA	TGTGCCAGCAGTGGAGAGACTGACAATGAGCAGTTCTTC	CASSGETDNEQFF
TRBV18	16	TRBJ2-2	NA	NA	TGTGCCAGCTCCCCTGTTGGAGGGAGAGGCACCGGGGAGCTGTTTTTT	CASSPVGGRGTGELFF
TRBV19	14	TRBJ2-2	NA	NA	TGTGCCAGTAGTGTTTCGAGGAGCACCGGGGAGCTGTTTTTT	CASSVSRSTGELFF
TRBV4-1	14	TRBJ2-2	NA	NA	TGCGCCAGCAGGAGGGCAGGGGATACCGGGGAGCTGTTTTTT	CASRRAGDTGELFF
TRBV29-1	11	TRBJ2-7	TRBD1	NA	TGCAGCGCCCGGGGACAGCTCGAGCAGTACTTC	CSARGQLEQYF
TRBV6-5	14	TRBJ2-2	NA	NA	TGTGCCAGCAGTTCGACAGTGAACACCGGGGAGCTGTTTTTT	CASSSTVNTGELFF
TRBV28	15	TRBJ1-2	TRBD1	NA	TGTGCCAGCAGTTTCGGCGGGACAGGGGATAAAGGCTACACCTTC	CASSFGGTGDKGYTF
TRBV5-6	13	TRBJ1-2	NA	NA	TGTGCCAGCAGCTTCTGGGATCGATATGGCTACACCTTC	CASSFWDRYGYTF
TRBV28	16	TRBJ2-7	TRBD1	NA	TGTGCCAGCAGCTTTTTCAGGGGGCTAAGCTCCTACGAGCAGTACTTC	CASSFFRGLSSYEQYF
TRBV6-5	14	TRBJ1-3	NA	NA	TGTGCCAGCAGCTCCGGAACCCAGGGAAACACCATATATTTT	CASSSGTQGNTIYF
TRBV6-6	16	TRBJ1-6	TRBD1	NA	TGTGCCAGCAGCTGGACAGGGGGCGATTATAATTCACCCCTCCACTTT	CASSWTGGDYNSPLHF
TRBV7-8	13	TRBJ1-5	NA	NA	TGTGCCAGCAGCTTTTCAGGGAATCAGCCCCAGCATTTT	CASSFSGNQPQHF
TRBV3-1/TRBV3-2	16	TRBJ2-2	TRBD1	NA	TGTGCCAGCAGCCCTACAGGGGGAACGAACACCGGGGAGCTGTTTTTT	CASSPTGGTNTGELFF
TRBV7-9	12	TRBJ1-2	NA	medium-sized	TGTGCCAGCAGCCCTACAGGGCTAGGCTACACCTTC	CASSPTGLGYTF
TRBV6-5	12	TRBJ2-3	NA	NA	TGTGCCAGCAGCGGGGGTAAAGTTACGCAGTATTTT	CASSGGKVTQYF
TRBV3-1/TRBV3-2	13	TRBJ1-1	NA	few	TGTGCCAGCGGGGGGTTGTCGGCCACTGAAGCTTTCTTT	CASGGLSATEAFF
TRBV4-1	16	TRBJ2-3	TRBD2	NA	TGCGCCAGCAGCCAAGGTATAGCGGGGGGCACAGATACGCAGTATTTT	CASSQGIAGGTDTQYF
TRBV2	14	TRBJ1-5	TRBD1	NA	TGTGCCAGCAATGCGGGGAGACAGGGGCAGCCCCAGCATTTT	CASNAGRQGQPQHF
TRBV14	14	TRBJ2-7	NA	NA	TGTGCCAGCAGCCCACGTTACGGAGGATACGAGCAGTACTTC	CASSPRYGGYEQYF
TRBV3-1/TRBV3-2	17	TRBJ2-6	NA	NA	TGTGCCAGCAGCCTCCGGACAGCCAGGTCTGGGGCCAACGTCCTGACTTTC	CASSLRTARSGANVLTF